These 26 T cell receptor beta chains came from one sample sequenced in a study of T cells after somatic rescue of genetic block. Clones were read by immunoSEQ multiplex PCR, and TCRdb kept only the in-frame ones, dropping some. The table shows over 95,000 clones, with 75% to 95% occurring only once. The material sequenced was peripheral blood mononuclear cells (PBMCs). The receptor set was obtained from a woman in her late teens or twenties.

The chain couples TRBV18 to TRBJ1-3; D is unclear. The germline gives CDR1 KGHSH, CDR2 LQKENI. Trimming took 1 base from V and 2 from J, leaving 3 bases between them. The CDR3 is 13 amino acids. The CDR3 DNA reads as TGTGCCAGCTCACCACGGCCTGGAAACACCATATATTTT. Protein sequence: CASSPRPGNTIYF.

The chain joins TRBV5-1 to TRBJ2-7, with 9 bases that match TRBD1. J lost 6 bases, V lost 7 bases, and 17 bases had no gene match. In germline, CDR1 is SGHRS, CDR2 YFSETQ. The CDR3 runs to 16 residues. The CDR3 is CASRDRVKSPTGEQYF. The DNA for the CDR3 is TGCGCCAGCCGGGACAGGGTGAAGAGTCCTACGGGCGAGCAGTACTTC.

The chain is built from TRBV19 and TRBJ2-5; D might be TRBD2 (6 bases). Germline lookup yields CDR1 LNHDA and CDR2 SQIVND (reference sequence). V was shortened by 3 bases and J by 1 base, with 9 bases between the two germline ends. The CDR3 is made up of 14 amino acids. The CDR3 reads CASSISGVQETQYF. In DNA, the CDR3 is TGTGCCAGTAGTATCTCGGGAGTCCAAGAGACCCAGTACTTC.

The J gene is TRBJ1-5, the V gene TRBV7-8, with a weak D call TRBD1 (5 bases). This CDR3 comprises 15 residues. The V gene's germline CDR1 is SGHVS and CDR2 FQNEAQ. V was cut by 1 base and J by 5 bases, with 12 bases left in between. The CDR3, as DNA: TGTGCCAGCAGCTTAGTTCGTACGGGGGATCAGCCCCAGCATTTT. Translating gives CASSLVRTGDQPQHF.

The chain employs TRBV7-2 and TRBJ2-5, with 12 bases fitting TRBD2. The germline V gene has CDR1 SGHTA and CDR2 FQGNSA. V dropped 5 bases and J dropped 5; count of bases not matched to a gene: 12. The CDR3 covers 17 residues. The CDR3: CASSPRLAGVTRETQYF. The CDR3 bases are TGTGCCAGCAGCCCACGACTAGCGGGGGTGACGAGGGAGACCCAGTACTTC.

The rearrangement links TRBV6-6 to TRBJ2-3, with 8 bases aligning to TRBD2. V lost 4 bases to trimming and J lost 9 bases; unmatched junction nucleotides: 9. Germline V gene data show CDR1 as MNHNY and CDR2 as SVGAGI (reference sequence). The CDR3 loop spans 14 amino acids. CDR3 protein: CASSSGGAVGTQYF. In nucleotides, the CDR3 is TGTGCCAGCAGTTCCGGGGGGGCCGTTGGAACGCAGTATTTT.

The CDR3 DNA follows: TGTGCCAGCAGCTATGGGGGGTCCTACGAGCAGTACTTC. This encodes CASSYGGSYEQYF. The chain recombines TRBV7-3 with TRBJ2-7; perhaps TRBD2 as D (6 bases). The germline V gene has CDR1 SGHTA and CDR2 FQGTGA. The CDR3 is 13 amino acids. V was trimmed by 4 bases and J by 1 base, leaving 8 bases between them.

The rearrangement joins TRBV9 to TRBJ2-5, with a possible D match to TRBD1 (5 bases). V lost 3 bases, J lost 9 bases, and 15 bases lay in between. The germline V gene encodes CDR1 SGDLS and CDR2 YYNGEE. This CDR3 is 13 amino acids long. The chain's CDR3 is CASSEGPSGPQYF. The DNA of the CDR3 is TGTGCCAGCAGCGAGGGGCCATCTGGTCCCCAGTACTTC.

The rearrangement links TRBV30 to TRBJ2-7; D is unresolved. Germline V gives CDR1 GTSNPN, CDR2 SVGIG (reference sequence). The V end lost 5 bases, the J end lost 7 bases, and 9 bases lay between the germline ends. CDR3 length: 10 residues. The CDR3 is CAWGVGEQYF. In DNA form, the CDR3 reads TGTGCCTGGGGGGTTGGTGAGCAGTACTTC.

The rearrangement uses TRBV7-9 and TRBJ2-4; perhaps TRBD1 as D (6 bases). V lost 5 bases and J lost 1, with 9 bases in between. This CDR3 contains 14 residues. CDR1 and CDR2 from the germline V gene are SEHNR and FQNEAQ (reference sequence). Here the CDR3 reads CASSGTGAKNIQYF. The DNA of the CDR3 is TGTGCCAGCAGCGGCACAGGGGCCAAAAACATTCAGTACTTC.

This clone was found a few times. The chain carries TRBV30 and TRBJ2-1, with TRBD2 as a possible D gene (7 bases). This CDR3 has 13 amino acids. Germline loops: CDR1 GTSNPN, CDR2 SVGIG (reference sequence). V was trimmed by 2 bases and J by 5 bases, leaving 10 bases between them. The DNA for the CDR3 is TGTGCCTGGAGTAAAGGGGGGGACAATGAGCAGTTCTTC. It encodes CAWSKGGDNEQFF.

This clone turned up a few times. V is TRBV30 and J is TRBJ1-1; possible D gene TRBD1, 5 bases. CDR3 length: 13 residues. Germline V gene lookup returns CDR1 GTSNPN and CDR2 SVGIG (reference sequence). The V end lost 8 bases, the J end lost 7 bases, and 20 bases lay between the germline ends. The CDR3 sequence: CARDLTWGGEAFF. The CDR3 nucleotides read TGTGCCCGGGACCTCACGTGGGGGGGTGAAGCTTTCTTT.

This rearrangement joins TRBV11-3 to TRBJ2-3; TRBD1 might be the D (6 bases). This CDR3 is 13 amino acids long. Germline CDR1 SGHNT, CDR2 YENEEA. With 4 bases removed from V and 9 bases from J, the gap between germline ends came to 14 bases. The DNA of the CDR3 is TGTGCCAGCAGCTCCCTACAGGGAAGCACGCAGTATTTT. Translation: CASSSLQGSTQYF.

The chain links TRBV6-6 to TRBJ1-2, with a weak D call TRBD1 (5 bases). Germline loops: CDR1 MNHNY, CDR2 SVGAGI (reference sequence). This CDR3 region has 15 residues. The germline V and J ends were trimmed by 0 bases and 3 bases, with 11 bases remaining between them. CDR3: CASSYSMAGYYGYTF. The DNA of the CDR3 is TGTGCCAGCAGTTACTCGATGGCAGGGTACTATGGCTACACCTTC.

The V gene is TRBV11-3, the J gene TRBJ2-2, with 8 bases matching TRBD2. The CDR3 contains 15 residues. CDR1 is SGHNT and CDR2 is YENEEA in the germline V gene. Germline trimming cut 2 bases from V and 3 bases from J; bases unmatched to any gene: 2. The CDR3 DNA is TGTGCCAGCAGCTTATCCGGGGGGGACACCGGGGAGCTGTTTTTT. It translates to CASSLSGGDTGELFF. The whole variable domain, remainder taken from reference TRBV11-3 and TRBJ2-2, is EAGVVQSPRYKIIEKKQPVAFWCNPISGHNTLYWYLQNLGQGPELLIRYENEEAVDDSQLPKDRFSAERLKGVDSTLKIQPAELGDSAVYLCASSLSGGDTGELFFGEGSRLTVL.

The chain carries TRBV13 and TRBJ1-1; D is perhaps TRBD1 (6 bases). The germline V gene encodes CDR1 PRHDT and CDR2 FYEKMQ (reference sequence). V dropped 0 bases and J dropped 2 bases, with 10 bases sitting between them. The CDR3 loop spans 15 amino acids. DNA for the CDR3: TGTGCCAGCAGCTTAGGGAGGGGGTTTAACACTGAAGCTTTCTTT. It codes for CASSLGRGFNTEAFF.

This chain uses TRBV5-5 with TRBJ1-1; TRBD1 matches 8 bases. This CDR3 comprises 17 residues. Trimming cost V 2 bases and J 3 bases; bases outside gene matches: 12. Germline V gives CDR1 SGHKS, CDR2 YYEKEE (reference sequence). CDR3 protein: CASSFRDRGTVYTEAFF. The DNA of the CDR3 is TGTGCCAGCAGCTTTAGAGACAGGGGAACCGTATACACTGAAGCTTTCTTT.

The V gene is TRBV4-1, the J gene TRBJ2-5, with 8 bases that match TRBD2. Losses at the gene ends were 4 bases for V and 2 bases for J; bases not matched to a gene: 21. The CDR3 runs 20 residues. Germline loops: CDR1 MGHRA, CDR2 YSYEKL. CDR3 coding DNA: TGCGCCAGCAGCCTGGGAGCGGGACTAGGGGCAGGCCGACGGCAAGAGACCCAGTACTTC. Its protein product is CASSLGAGLGAGRRQETQYF.

This chain connects TRBV19 to TRBJ2-7, with a tentative D call TRBD2 (7 bases). V lost 6 bases, J lost 2 bases, and 17 bases lay in between. CDR3 size: 15 residues. Per germline, CDR1 LNHDA and CDR2 SQIVND (reference sequence). The CDR3 DNA is TGTGCCAGTAGCAAGAACAGGGAGGGAACCTACGAGCAGTACTTC. Its translation is CASSKNREGTYEQYF.

This chain joins TRBV27 and TRBJ1-3, with no clear D. The germline gives CDR1 MNHEY, CDR2 SMNVEV (reference sequence). The CDR3 extends over 13 amino acids. Trimming cost V 6 bases and J 4 bases, with 10 bases left between them. CDR3 coding DNA: TGTGCCAGCAGGAGGGAGACCGGAAACACCATATATTTT. It specifies CASRRETGNTIYF.

The rearrangement links TRBV28 to TRBJ1-1; D gene ambiguous. Deletions cut 3 bases from V and 0 bases from J, with 8 bases between. The V gene's germline CDR1 is MDHEN and CDR2 SYDVKM. The CDR3 extends over 14 amino acids. In DNA, the CDR3 is TGTGCCAGCAGTTTCTCCCAGATGAACACTGAAGCTTTCTTT. Translation: CASSFSQMNTEAFF.

The V call is TRBV19, the J call TRBJ1-1; D might be TRBD1 (5 bases). CDR3 length: 14 amino acids. The germline V gene has CDR1 LNHDA and CDR2 SQIVND (reference sequence). With 3 bases removed from V and 1 base from J, the gap between germline ends came to 9 bases. The CDR3 DNA reads TGTGCCAGTAGTATTCCCGGACAGAACACTGAAGCTTTCTTT. Translation: CASSIPGQNTEAFF.

The V call is TRBV18, the J call TRBJ2-2; D perhaps matches TRBD2 (5 bases). The CDR3 totals 16 residues. Per the germline V gene, CDR1 is KGHSH and CDR2 is LQKENI. V was pared by 0 bases and J by 1 base, with 9 bases between. This CDR3 reads CASSPPGEGNTGELFF. The CDR3 DNA reads as TGTGCCAGCTCACCACCGGGTGAGGGGAACACCGGGGAGCTGTTTTTT.

This chain links TRBV7-2 with TRBJ2-1; D is unresolved. The CDR3 loop spans 12 amino acids. In germline, CDR1 is SGHTA, CDR2 FQGNSA. Between the trimmed V and J ends, which lost 4 bases and 11 bases, there was a span of 12 bases. The CDR3 DNA is TGTGCCAGCAGCTCCCTTCGGCCACAGCAGTTCTTC. Encoded protein: CASSSLRPQQFF.

V and J are TRBV9 and TRBJ2-2; D is undetermined. The V end was cut by 5 bases, the J end by 2 bases, with 7 bases between. CDR3 size: 13 residues. Per germline, CDR1 SGDLS and CDR2 YYNGEE. The CDR3 coding sequence is TGTGCCAGCAGTAGTGGAAACACCGGGGAGCTGTTTTTT. Translation: CASSSGNTGELFF. Complete variable domain (other parts from reference TRBV9 and TRBJ2-2): DSGVTQTPKHLITATGQRVTLRCSPRSGDLSVYWYQQSLDQGLQFLIQYYNGEERAKGNILERFSAQQFPDLHSELNLSSLELGDSALYFCASSSGNTGELFFGEGSRLTVL.

The chain employs TRBV18 and TRBJ1-1; no firm D call. In germline, CDR1 is KGHSH, CDR2 LQKENI. The CDR3 spans 16 residues. Between the trimmed V and J ends, which lost 4 bases and 0 bases, there was a span of 15 bases. Written as DNA, the CDR3 is TGTGCCAGCTCACGGCTAAGGGCAGACTTGAACACTGAAGCTTTCTTT. It encodes CASSRLRADLNTEAFF.